These T cell receptor beta chains were read from a single sample in a study of a mutant IDH1 vaccine in newly diagnosed glioma. TCRdb's table, derived via immunoSEQ multiplex PCR, lists solely in-frame clones and lacks some. This sample has fewer than 95,000 clones, with approximately 78% found just once. No antigen is known for these receptors. This specimen was PBMCs, taken from a glioma patient whose treatment included an IDH1 peptide vaccine. The receptors were gathered from a man aged 40-50 years with glioma. Both conserved end residues are part of each CDR3. The D gene is left open where the match is weak. Size is omitted from some rows. Given values are once, few, many or a class for expanded clones.

TRBV7-7,TRBJ1-1,16,NA,TRBD1,TGTGCTAGCAGCCCGTTCAGGACAGGGGGTAACACTGAAGCTTTCTTT,CASSPFRTGGNTEAFF
TRBV6-6,TRBJ2-3,12,NA,NA,TGTGCCAGCAAATTCGGAGAGGGTACGCAGTATTTT,CASKFGEGTQYF
TRBV18,TRBJ1-5,14,NA,TRBD1,TGTGCCAGCTCACCAGAGACAGGGATTCAGCCCCAGCATTTT,CASSPETGIQPQHF
TRBV5-6,TRBJ2-7,17,NA,TRBD1,TGTGCCAGCAGCTTTGCCACATACAGGGGCAGAGCCTACGAGCAGTACTTC,CASSFATYRGRAYEQYF
TRBV5-1,TRBJ1-4,16,NA,TRBD1,TGCGCCAGCAGCTTGACAGGGGTCGGGGAAGGAGAAAAACTGTTTTTT,CASSLTGVGEGEKLFF
TRBV4-2,TRBJ1-5,15,few,NA,TGTGCCAGCAGCACCCTGACGGGCCTCAATCAGCCCCAGCATTTT,CASSTLTGLNQPQHF
TRBV7-2,TRBJ2-7,16,NA,TRBD2,TGTGCCAGCAGCTTAATCCCGGCTAGCGGTACCTACGAGCAGTACTTC,CASSLIPASGTYEQYF
TRBV5-1,TRBJ2-1,16,NA,NA,TGCGCCAGCAGCTTACAGGTGAAGGTACTATACAATGAGCAGTTCTTC,CASSLQVKVLYNEQFF
TRBV4-3,TRBJ2-7,16,NA,NA,TGCGCCAGCAGCCAAGCAGTACGAACAGGCGCTACTCAGCAGTACTTC,CASSQAVRTGATQQYF
TRBV19,TRBJ2-7,18,NA,TRBD2,TGTGCCAGTAGTATCGGGACTAGCGGCTTGGTTTGGGGCTACGAGCAGTACTTC,CASSIGTSGLVWGYEQYF
TRBV19,TRBJ2-7,14,NA,TRBD2,TGTGCCAGTAGTAGAACTAGCGAATCCTACGAGCAGTACTTC,CASSRTSESYEQYF
TRBV6-6,TRBJ2-3,15,NA,TRBD1,TGTGCCAGCAGTTACCGACAGGGCGTGACAGATACGCAGTATTTT,CASSYRQGVTDTQYF
TRBV5-4,TRBJ2-7,14,NA,NA,TGTGCCAGCAGCGGGGCCGGGACACCCTACGAGCAGTACTTC,CASSGAGTPYEQYF
TRBV23-1,TRBJ2-7,16,NA,TRBD2,TGCGCCAGCAGTCAATTAACTAGCGGGGGGTTTAACGAGCAGTACTTC,CASSQLTSGGFNEQYF
TRBV19,TRBJ2-7,15,NA,NA,TGTGCCACCCGGACCGGACACGATAGCTCCTACGAGCAGTACTTC,CATRTGHDSSYEQYF
TRBV19,TRBJ1-2,15,NA,TRBD1,TGTGCCAGTAGTATCTGGGACAGGGGGCATTATGGCTACACCTTC,CASSIWDRGHYGYTF
TRBV18,TRBJ2-1,15,NA,NA,TGTGCCAGCTCACCACCGGCCCTAGCCTACAATGAGCAGTTCTTC,CASSPPALAYNEQFF
TRBV4-3,TRBJ2-7,13,NA,NA,TGCGCCAGCAGCCCCCGAGGGGGCTACGAGCAGTACTTC,CASSPRGGYEQYF
TRBV7-2,TRBJ1-2,12,once,NA,TGTGCCAGCAGCTCCGGGGACTATGGCTACACCTTC,CASSSGDYGYTF
TRBV2,TRBJ2-3,13,NA,NA,TGTGCCAGCAGTCGACTAATTGCAGATACGCAGTATTTT,CASSRLIADTQYF
TRBV7-2,TRBJ2-1,15,NA,TRBD1,TGTGCCAGCAGCCGCCCCGGGACAGGGAGGAATGAGCAGTTCTTC,CASSRPGTGRNEQFF
TRBV4-1,TRBJ1-5,16,once,NA,TGCGCCAGCAGCCAATCAATGGGGGGGTTAGATCAGCCCCAGCATTTT,CASSQSMGGLDQPQHF